The T cell receptor beta chain under discussion was sequenced for a study of T-cell reconstitution after alpha-beta-depleted transplantation in children. This clonotype was detected a few times. The junction had 11 bases not matched to a gene; V was cut back by 5 bases and J by 6 bases. The CDR3 sequence is 15 residues long. Germline V gives CDR1 MGHDK, CDR2 SYGVNS. The TCRbeta library was prepared with unique molecular identifiers. MiXCR, run by TCRdb on the PCR reads, gives a single entry per CDR3 protein. The table records about 580,000 distinct CDR3 sequences, under 25% of them present only once. This clonotype originated in a boy under three years old who had a stem cell transplant for acute myeloid leukemia, so the T cells may come from the graft donor. This sequence joins TRBV25-1 and TRBJ2-7, with 9 bases fitting TRBD1. The specimen was PBMCs, mostly from graft donor cells, collected 360 days after TCRalphabeta/CD19-depleted stem cell transplant. The CDR3 loop reads CASSSARDRVREQYF. The DNA for the CDR3 is TGTGCCAGCAGTTCAGCCAGGGACAGGGTCCGCGAGCAGTACTTC.